A selection of T cell receptor beta chains follows, all from one sample in a study of blood T cells in healthy people across ages. TCRdb fed the 5' RACE reads into MiXCR, producing one record per CDR3 protein. The sample consists of 450,000 to 700,000 distinct CDR3 sequences, approximately 25% of them appearing once. The sample taken for sequencing was blood. Receptor source: a woman in her seventies in good health. The CDR3 runs from the conserved cysteine through the conserved F or W.

cdr3_aa	v_call
CASSSRTGRGYTF	TRBV27
CASSAGGPLETQYF	TRBV9
CASSPLTGGQETQYF	TRBV5-1
CASSWGPDNQPQHF	TRBV5-1
CASSLSQGAGETQYF	TRBV5-4
CASSEPGRVTEAFF	TRBV6-1
CSARDLERATDTQYF	TRBV20-1
CSANRDRENQPQHF	TRBV20-1
CASSLIGQGREYF	TRBV7-2
CASSLRGNTEAFF	TRBV7-3
CASSLRPSSQETQYF	TRBV7-2
CASSAVSTDTQYF	TRBV5-6
CASSLGLAGRGKETQYF	TRBV5-1
CASTLDFNSPLHF	TRBV7-8
CAGSASPQGAAEAFF	TRBV18
CASRSAGSSYNEQFF	TRBV27
CASSLDPQGETQYF	TRBV11-2
CAISEVAGGGDEQHF	TRBV10-3
CASSQMLGVGSPPHF	TRBV4-3
CASSYLGTWGTEAFF	TRBV6-2/TRBV6-3
CAWSTMDSGEKLFF	TRBV30
CASSPNRGTQYF	TRBV7-2
CASSQDENYGYTF	TRBV7-6
CATSRDPSPAAENTQYF	TRBV15
CASSFYGQTSGNTIYF	TRBV7-8
CSARSYGGLEQYF	TRBV20-1
CASSLFIAGGHNEQFF	TRBV7-2
CASFGLGSSYEQYF	TRBV6-5
CASSLVFPYEQYF	TRBV5-1
CASSALAGANNEQFF	TRBV5-1
CSARTDYGYTF	TRBV20-1
CSASILAGGVQETQYF	TRBV20-1
CASSRTDTYGYTF	TRBV6-5
CASSPRLAGVDEQFF	TRBV11-2
CSAIQGEGYTF	TRBV20-1
CASSHPGQEETQYF	TRBV4-2
CASSPSVLGTDTQYF	TRBV18
CASSLAYGRGYTF	TRBV7-2
CASSLRQGTPLNEQFF	TRBV6-6
CASSPIAGGGETQYF	TRBV6-5
CASSVSGTSPETQYF	TRBV9
CAISETRQGIAFF	TRBV10-3
CASSVAGGSSYEQYF	TRBV9
CTSSQDVPNGTGAGNQPQHF	TRBV1
CASSMRPLGQGYNEQFF	TRBV7-2
CASSLRQTIQETQYF	TRBV7-2
CATSSGRSTDTQYF	TRBV24-1
CSARGLVHQETQYF	TRBV20-1
CASSAAAAGYTF	TRBV11-2
CSARDAGTKSNYGYTF	TRBV20-1
CASSATYPGGTEAFF	TRBV9
CASSQDLRGSYTF	TRBV4-2
CAGSYSGGGFNEQFF	TRBV6-6
CASSQENRQGTDTQYF	TRBV4-3